This is a list of T cell receptor beta chains from one sample in a study of long-term antiretroviral therapy in people with HIV. Sequenced by immunoSEQ multiplex PCR; TCRdb stores in-frame clones only, minus some. The sample records 20,000 to 25,000 clones, around four fifths being singletons. Sequencing was performed on unsorted PBMCs, taken 1.1 years before starting antiretroviral therapy. Receptor source: a woman aged 40 to 50 with HIV. The CDR3 runs from the conserved cysteine through the conserved F or W. D genes are given only for firm matches. The size field is filled for only some rows; it gives once, few, many or a size class.

j_gene: TRBJ2-1
abundance: NA
d_gene: TRBD2
v_gene: TRBV4-1
CDR3nt: TGCGCCAGCAGCAACGGACTAGATGCGTGGAATGAGCAGTTCTTC
CDR3aa: CASSNGLDAWNEQFF

j_gene: TRBJ2-3
abundance: NA
d_gene: NA
v_gene: TRBV7-9
CDR3nt: TGTGCCAGCAGCTCAGGGTTGCAGACAGATACGCAGTATTTT
CDR3aa: CASSSGLQTDTQYF

j_gene: TRBJ2-1
abundance: NA
d_gene: TRBD2
v_gene: TRBV11-2
CDR3nt: TGTGCCAGCAGCTTTTTTCTAGCGGCTTACAATGAGCAGTTCTTC
CDR3aa: CASSFFLAAYNEQFF

j_gene: TRBJ2-1
abundance: NA
d_gene: TRBD1
v_gene: TRBV18
CDR3nt: TGTGCCAGCTCACCACTCCGGGACAGCAAATACAATGAGCAGTTCTTC
CDR3aa: CASSPLRDSKYNEQFF

j_gene: TRBJ1-5
abundance: NA
d_gene: TRBD1
v_gene: TRBV5-4
CDR3nt: TGTGCCAGCAGCTTGGACAGGGGCGCGGGACAGCCCCAGCATTTT
CDR3aa: CASSLDRGAGQPQHF

j_gene: TRBJ2-1
abundance: NA
d_gene: TRBD2
v_gene: TRBV18
CDR3nt: TGTGCCAGCTCACCACTTGAGACTAGCGGCACCAATGAGCAGTTCTTC
CDR3aa: CASSPLETSGTNEQFF

j_gene: TRBJ2-7
abundance: NA
d_gene: NA
v_gene: TRBV11-2
CDR3nt: TGTGCCAGCAGCCCCGAGGTGGTGGGTGAGCAGTACTTC
CDR3aa: CASSPEVVGEQYF

j_gene: TRBJ2-1
abundance: NA
d_gene: NA
v_gene: TRBV29-1
CDR3nt: TGCAGCGCCGCGGATCCGGCGGGCTCCTACAATGAGCAGTTCTTC
CDR3aa: CSAADPAGSYNEQFF

j_gene: TRBJ2-7
abundance: NA
d_gene: NA
v_gene: TRBV7-6
CDR3nt: TGTGCCAGCAGCCCCGGTAACAGTGGATACGAGCAGTACTTC
CDR3aa: CASSPGNSGYEQYF

j_gene: TRBJ2-1
abundance: medium-sized
d_gene: TRBD1
v_gene: TRBV2
CDR3nt: TGTGCCAGCAGTGACCCGGGACAGAAGAACAATGAGCAGTTCTTC
CDR3aa: CASSDPGQKNNEQFF

j_gene: TRBJ1-1
abundance: NA
d_gene: NA
v_gene: TRBV5-4
CDR3nt: TGTGCCAGCAGCTTCGGGCAGGAAGCTTTCTTT
CDR3aa: CASSFGQEAFF

j_gene: TRBJ1-2
abundance: NA
d_gene: NA
v_gene: TRBV14
CDR3nt: TGTGCCAGCAGCCAAGACCGGAGTACCTTGGCCTACACCTTC
CDR3aa: CASSQDRSTLAYTF

j_gene: TRBJ2-1
abundance: NA
d_gene: NA
v_gene: TRBV14
CDR3nt: TGTGCCAGCAGCCAAGATAATGGGCAGGGCGAGCAGTTCTTC
CDR3aa: CASSQDNGQGEQFF

j_gene: TRBJ2-6
abundance: NA
d_gene: NA
v_gene: TRBV19
CDR3nt: TGTGCCAGTAGTACATATACTGGGGCCAACGTCCTGACTTTC
CDR3aa: CASSTYTGANVLTF

j_gene: TRBJ2-5
abundance: NA
d_gene: NA
v_gene: TRBV30
CDR3nt: TGTGCCTGGAGTGCCGGGGAGACCCAGTACTTC
CDR3aa: CAWSAGETQYF

j_gene: TRBJ2-7
abundance: once
d_gene: TRBD1
v_gene: TRBV5-5
CDR3nt: TGTGCCAGCAGCTTGGGACAGGGGGCTTACGAGCAGTACTTC
CDR3aa: CASSLGQGAYEQYF

j_gene: TRBJ1-3
abundance: few
d_gene: TRBD1
v_gene: TRBV6-5
CDR3nt: TGTGCCAGCAGTTCCTTGACAGGGGCCACTGGAAACACCATATATTTT
CDR3aa: CASSSLTGATGNTIYF

j_gene: TRBJ2-3
abundance: NA
d_gene: NA
v_gene: TRBV11-2
CDR3nt: TGTGCCAGCAGTCATGGCGGCGGGAAGGCGCAGTATTTT
CDR3aa: CASSHGGGKAQYF

j_gene: TRBJ2-2
abundance: NA
d_gene: NA
v_gene: TRBV19
CDR3nt: TGTGCCACCGACAGATCGAACACCGGGGAGCTGTTTTTT
CDR3aa: CATDRSNTGELFF

j_gene: TRBJ1-1
abundance: NA
d_gene: NA
v_gene: TRBV5-6
CDR3nt: TGTGCCAGCAGCTTGGTCCAGGGTAGCACTGAAGCTTTCTTT
CDR3aa: CASSLVQGSTEAFF

j_gene: TRBJ1-3
abundance: NA
d_gene: NA
v_gene: TRBV5-4
CDR3nt: TGTGCCAGCAGCTTGCGGGACCCAAACTCTGGAAACACCATATATTTT
CDR3aa: CASSLRDPNSGNTIYF

j_gene: TRBJ2-7
abundance: NA
d_gene: TRBD2
v_gene: TRBV6-1
CDR3nt: TGTGCCAGCAGTGAAGCAGGAGCGGGAGGGCCGAGGGAGCAGTACTTC
CDR3aa: CASSEAGAGGPREQYF

j_gene: TRBJ2-5
abundance: once
d_gene: NA
v_gene: TRBV14
CDR3nt: TGTGCCAGCAGCCACGGACTTTCCTTCTGGGAGACCCAGTACTTC
CDR3aa: CASSHGLSFWETQYF

j_gene: TRBJ2-7
abundance: NA
d_gene: TRBD1
v_gene: TRBV7-2
CDR3nt: TGTGCCAGCAGCATGAAAAGGGTGGGACAGGGAAAGCACGAGCAGTACTTC
CDR3aa: CASSMKRVGQGKHEQYF

j_gene: TRBJ1-1
abundance: NA
d_gene: NA
v_gene: TRBV10-2
CDR3nt: TGCGCCAGCAGTCTTATAAATGGAGCTGGCGCTGAAGCTTTCTTT
CDR3aa: CASSLINGAGAEAFF

j_gene: TRBJ1-5
abundance: NA
d_gene: NA
v_gene: TRBV27
CDR3nt: TGTGCCAGCAGTAACAGGGATAATCAGCCCCAGCATTTT
CDR3aa: CASSNRDNQPQHF

j_gene: TRBJ1-2
abundance: NA
d_gene: TRBD1
v_gene: TRBV6-5
CDR3nt: TGTGCCAGCAGTTACTCCGGGACAGGGGGTGGCTACACCTTC
CDR3aa: CASSYSGTGGGYTF

j_gene: TRBJ2-6
abundance: NA
d_gene: NA
v_gene: TRBV21-1
CDR3nt: TGTGCCAGCAGAAAGGCCGGGACCCCCGTCACCGGGGCCAACGTCCTGACTTTC
CDR3aa: CASRKAGTPVTGANVLTF

j_gene: TRBJ2-3
abundance: NA
d_gene: NA
v_gene: TRBV4-3
CDR3nt: TGCGCCAGCAGCCAAGATTGGGGCGACAGCACAGATACGCAGTATTTT
CDR3aa: CASSQDWGDSTDTQYF

j_gene: TRBJ1-2
abundance: NA
d_gene: NA
v_gene: TRBV7-9
CDR3nt: TGTGCCAGCAGGCCCCTGGGGCTTTATAACTATGGCTACACCTTC
CDR3aa: CASRPLGLYNYGYTF

j_gene: TRBJ2-3
abundance: NA
d_gene: TRBD2
v_gene: TRBV4-3
CDR3nt: TGCGCCAGCAGCCAAGATGGACTAGCAGCAGATACGCAGTATTTT
CDR3aa: CASSQDGLAADTQYF

j_gene: TRBJ1-2
abundance: NA
d_gene: NA
v_gene: TRBV4-3
CDR3nt: TGCGCCAGCAGCCAAGATTGGGGGTATTCAGACTATGGCTACACCTTC
CDR3aa: CASSQDWGYSDYGYTF

j_gene: TRBJ1-2
abundance: few
d_gene: NA
v_gene: TRBV7-9
CDR3nt: TGTGCCAGCAGCGAGCACGGACAGAGGAACTATGGCTACACCTTC
CDR3aa: CASSEHGQRNYGYTF

j_gene: TRBJ1-2
abundance: NA
d_gene: TRBD1
v_gene: TRBV5-8
CDR3nt: TGTGCCAGCAGCTTCCAGGGGGCCCACCTCTATGGCTACACCTTC
CDR3aa: CASSFQGAHLYGYTF

j_gene: TRBJ1-4
abundance: NA
d_gene: NA
v_gene: TRBV6-5
CDR3nt: TGTGCCAGCAGCGCTCTGGGTGAAAAACTGTTTTTT
CDR3aa: CASSALGEKLFF

j_gene: TRBJ2-7
abundance: NA
d_gene: TRBD2
v_gene: TRBV4-1
CDR3nt: TGCGCCAGCAGCCAGGGGACTAGCGGGACGGACGAGCAGTACTTC
CDR3aa: CASSQGTSGTDEQYF

j_gene: TRBJ1-2
abundance: NA
d_gene: NA
v_gene: TRBV10-3
CDR3nt: TGTGCCATCAGTGACACCAACTATGGCTACACCTTC
CDR3aa: CAISDTNYGYTF

j_gene: TRBJ2-7
abundance: NA
d_gene: NA
v_gene: TRBV12-2
CDR3nt: TGTGCAAGTCGCTTAGGACAAATAGCGGGAGTTAGGTCCTACGAGCAGTACTTC
CDR3aa: CASRLGQIAGVRSYEQYF

j_gene: TRBJ1-1
abundance: NA
d_gene: NA
v_gene: TRBV27
CDR3nt: TGTGCCAGCAGTTTATTGGGGGTCTTGAACACTGAAGCTTTCTTT
CDR3aa: CASSLLGVLNTEAFF

j_gene: TRBJ1-3
abundance: NA
d_gene: NA
v_gene: TRBV28
CDR3nt: TGTGCCAGCAGACCCCCTTCAAGAAACACCATATATTTT
CDR3aa: CASRPPSRNTIYF

j_gene: TRBJ2-3
abundance: NA
d_gene: TRBD2
v_gene: TRBV4-3
CDR3nt: TGCGCCAGCAGTACGCAGGTAGCGGGGGGCACAGATACGCAGTATTTT
CDR3aa: CASSTQVAGGTDTQYF

j_gene: TRBJ1-5
abundance: NA
d_gene: TRBD1
v_gene: TRBV25-1
CDR3nt: TGTGCCAGCAGAGGACAGGGGGCATCTCAGCCCCAGCATTTT
CDR3aa: CASRGQGASQPQHF

j_gene: TRBJ1-2
abundance: few
d_gene: NA
v_gene: TRBV14
CDR3nt: TGTGCCAGCAGCCCGGGGGCAGAAATTTATAACTATGGCTACACCTTC
CDR3aa: CASSPGAEIYNYGYTF

j_gene: TRBJ2-7
abundance: once
d_gene: NA
v_gene: TRBV5-4
CDR3nt: TGTGCCAGCAGCTTGGGAGGACTGATAACCTACGAGCAGTACTTC
CDR3aa: CASSLGGLITYEQYF

j_gene: TRBJ2-2
abundance: NA
d_gene: TRBD2
v_gene: TRBV7-8
CDR3nt: TGTGCCAGCAGCTTAGCGCGGGCTAGCGGGAGTGATGGATCCGGGGAGCTGTTTTTT
CDR3aa: CASSLARASGSDGSGELFF

j_gene: TRBJ2-5
abundance: NA
d_gene: TRBD1
v_gene: TRBV7-8
CDR3nt: TGTGCCAGCAGCCCACAGGGGTTGCAAGAGACCCAGTACTTC
CDR3aa: CASSPQGLQETQYF

j_gene: TRBJ2-7
abundance: NA
d_gene: TRBD2
v_gene: TRBV4-3
CDR3nt: TGCGCCAGCAGCCACGCTAGCGGGGGAACCTACGAGCAGTACTTC
CDR3aa: CASSHASGGTYEQYF

j_gene: TRBJ1-2
abundance: NA
d_gene: NA
v_gene: TRBV30
CDR3nt: TGTGCCTGGAGTCCCACTCTTAACATTAACTATGGCTACACCTTC
CDR3aa: CAWSPTLNINYGYTF